This T cell receptor beta chain appears in the sequencing data of a study of breast tumors, draining lymph nodes, adjacent tissues. Study-level points and caveats: Data fit most tumor T cells coming from lymph node, expanding in tumor. Tumor repertoires ranked between lymph nodes and nontumor tissue in diversity, with V and J gene preferences.

As to this clonotype: Its antigen is not known. This may come from a read error, since a much larger clone is one base off. Since the CDR3 does not end with the conserved phenylalanine or tryptophan, this likely comes from a read error.

The lymph nodes were axillary draining lymph nodes from breast cancer patients. Germline lookup yields CDR1 SGHAT and CDR2 FQNNGV. The CDR3 runs to 13 residues. Trimming removed 4 bases at V and 8 bases at J, with 12 bases between. Using its own MiXCR run on the multiplex PCR reads, TCRdb lists one record per CDR3 protein. The repertoire consists of around 130,000 distinct CDR3 sequences, with 21% occurring once and the leading ten covering around 2.2%. The sequenced sample was axillary lymph node tissue. This receptor was obtained from a female donor with breast cancer. Some clones in this sample may be carry-over from other donors' samples. The chain links TRBV11-2 to TRBJ2-1; D perhaps matches TRBD2 (6 bases). CDR3 nucleotide sequence: TGTGCCAGCAGCTATTCATGGGAGGATGAGCAGTTCCTC. It translates to CASSYSWEDEQFL.